These 32 T cell receptor beta chains originate from one sample sequenced in a study of blood T cell repertoires in COVID-19. Generated by immunoSEQ multiplex PCR, the TCRdb table keeps only in-frame clones and is missing some. The repertoire holds about 260,000 clones, with 87% as singletons. Sequenced input: peripheral blood. The receptors stem from a woman between 50 and 59 years old with acute or convalescent COVID-19.

The chain recombines TRBV11-2 with TRBJ1-2; D is unclear. The CDR3 covers 12 residues. The V gene lost 3 bases and the J gene lost 6 bases, with 8 bases spanning the gap. CDR1 SGHAT and CDR2 FQNNGV come from the germline V gene. The CDR3 DNA follows: TGTGCCAGCAGCTTGGAGGGCGATGGCTACACCTTC. Residues: CASSLEGDGYTF.

CDR3 nucleotides: TGTGCCAGCAGCTTAAAGCAAGCGGGAGGTCCCGGTACGCAGTATTTT. Translated: CASSLKQAGGPGTQYF. J is TRBJ2-3 and V is TRBV7-3; 9 bases align to TRBD2. Germline V gene data show CDR1 as SGHTA and CDR2 as FQGTGA. The V segment lost 1 base and the J segment 8 bases; nucleotides outside the gene matches: 10. The length of the CDR3 is 16 residues.

Written as DNA, the CDR3 is TGTGCCAGTAGGAGGGCCCCTCGGAATGAGCAGTTCTTC. Its translation is CASRRAPRNEQFF. This chain joins TRBV19 and TRBJ2-1, with D tentatively TRBD2 (5 bases). The CDR3 has 13 residues. The germline V gene has CDR1 LNHDA and CDR2 SQIVND (reference sequence). V gave up 6 bases and J gave up 7 bases, with 13 bases separating them.

Only a few counts were recorded for this clone. This chain joins TRBV2 and TRBJ1-5, with D tentatively TRBD1 (5 bases). Germline CDR1 is SNHLY and CDR2 is FYNNEI. The CDR3 contains 14 residues. The V gene lost 3 bases and the J gene lost 4 bases, with 10 bases spanning the gap. CDR3 sequence (DNA): TGTGCCAGCAGTGATTCAGGGTCAAATCAGCCCCAGCATTTT. It is translated as CASSDSGSNQPQHF. Together with reference TRBV2 and TRBJ1-5, the CDR3 gives the full variable domain: EPEVTQTPSHQVTQMGQEVILRCVPISNHLYFYWYRQILGQKVEFLVSFYNNEISEKSEIFDDQFSVERPDGSNFTLKIRSTKLEDSAMYFCASSDSGSNQPQHFGDGTRLSIL.

This clone was picked up a small number of times. V gene TRBV29-1 combines with J gene TRBJ2-1, with 9 positions matching TRBD2. CDR1 is SQVTM and CDR2 is ANQGSEA in the germline V gene. The CDR3 runs to 15 residues. V shed 7 bases, J shed 4 bases, and the junction held 11 bases outside the gene matches. The CDR3 nucleotides read TGCAGCGCCGCCGGGTCGGGACTAGCTTACAATGAGCAGTTCTTC. Its translation: CSAAGSGLAYNEQFF.

The chain has TRBV27 and TRBJ1-5; tentatively, D is TRBD1 (6 bases). This CDR3 has 16 amino acids. Trimming shortened V by 6 bases and J by 2 bases, and 17 bases separated the two germline ends. Germline V CDR1 and CDR2: MNHEY, SMNVEV (reference sequence). This CDR3 reads CASSCNRVWGNQPQHF. In DNA, the CDR3 is TGTGCCAGCAGCTGCAACAGGGTGTGGGGCAATCAGCCCCAGCATTTT.

This clone was seen a single time. This chain connects TRBV9 to TRBJ1-6; 8 bases match TRBD1. Germline CDR1 and CDR2: SGDLS and YYNGEE. The V gene end was trimmed by 3 bases and the J gene end by 5 bases; junction bases not matched to a gene: 1. The length of the CDR3 is 14 residues. CDR3 coding DNA: TGTGCCAGCAGCGGACAGGGGAATAATTCACCCCTCCACTTT. The encoded protein is CASSGQGNNSPLHF.

V and J are TRBV7-2 and TRBJ2-3; TRBD2 matches at 9 bases. Germline V gene data show CDR1 as SGHTA and CDR2 as FQGNSA. The CDR3 has 15 amino acids. With V trimmed by 5 bases and J by 0 bases, 3 bases remained unmatched. The CDR3 DNA sequence: TGTGCCAGCAGCCTGGGACTAGCAAGCACAGATACGCAGTATTTT. Its translation: CASSLGLASTDTQYF.

The chain links TRBV28 to TRBJ2-6; TRBD2 matches 7 bases. Trimming at V came to 4 bases and at J to 0 bases, leaving 3 bases not matched to a gene. The germline gives CDR1 MDHEN, CDR2 SYDVKM. This CDR3 spans 16 amino acids. The CDR3 DNA sequence: TGTGCCAGCAGTTCGGGAGGAAACTCTGGGGCCAACGTCCTGACTTTC. It codes for CASSSGGNSGANVLTF.

CDR3 sequence: CASRGQFDSPLHF. In nucleotides, the CDR3 is TGTGCCAGCAGGGGACAGTTTGATTCACCCCTCCACTTT. The chain has TRBV27 and TRBJ1-6; 7 bases agree with TRBD1. Germline CDR1 MNHEY, CDR2 SMNVEV (reference sequence). Losses at the gene ends were 6 bases for V and 8 bases for J; bases not matched to a gene: 4. CDR3 length: 13 amino acids.

The chain couples TRBV2 to TRBJ1-5, with D possibly TRBD1 on 5 matching bases. The CDR3 is made up of 14 amino acids. Germline-derived CDR1 and CDR2 are SNHLY and FYNNEI. V lost 1 base to trimming and J lost 7 bases, with 11 bases between them. This CDR3 is CASSEESGGQPQHF. The CDR3 DNA is TGTGCCAGCAGTGAAGAAAGCGGGGGGCAGCCCCAGCATTTT.

The genes are TRBV4-2 and TRBJ1-2; possible D gene TRBD1, 5 bases. This CDR3 region has 14 residues. Trimming removed 0 bases from V and 6 bases from J, with 11 bases in between. Germline V gene lookup returns CDR1 LGHNA and CDR2 YNFKEQ. CDR3 in DNA: TGTGCCAGCAGCCAAGATCCGGGGGTGGATGGCTACACCTTC. Encoded protein: CASSQDPGVDGYTF.

The rearrangement links TRBV5-4 to TRBJ2-1, with 13 nucleotides matching TRBD2. Germline CDR1 is SGHNT and CDR2 is YYREEE (reference sequence). V shed 1 base and J 6 bases; nucleotides not matched to a gene: 1. The length of the CDR3 is 15 residues. CDR3 protein: CASSLRTSGSNEQFF. Written as DNA, the CDR3 is TGTGCCAGCAGCTTGCGGACTAGCGGGAGCAATGAGCAGTTCTTC.

This sequence joins TRBV27 and TRBJ2-7; 9 nucleotides line up with TRBD2. V shed 0 bases and J 4 bases; nucleotides not matched to a gene: 4. The germline V gene encodes CDR1 MNHEY and CDR2 SMNVEV (reference sequence). This CDR3 region has 15 residues. CDR3: CASSLSRLAVYEQYF. The CDR3, as DNA: TGTGCCAGCAGTTTATCGAGACTAGCGGTTTACGAGCAGTACTTC.

This chain uses TRBV6-5 with TRBJ2-1, with 8 bases fitting TRBD1. J lost 4 bases, V lost 5 bases, and 7 bases had no gene match. This CDR3 region has 15 residues. Germline V gene data show CDR1 as MNHEY and CDR2 as SVGAGI. The CDR3 DNA follows: TGTGCCAGCAGTAAACGGACAGGGCCTTACAATGAGCAGTTCTTC. Translated, it gives CASSKRTGPYNEQFF.

The chain recombines TRBV27 with TRBJ1-1; D may be TRBD1 (6 bases). V was trimmed by 3 bases and J by 8 bases, leaving 19 bases between them. The CDR3 is 15 residues long. Germline CDR1 and CDR2: MNHEY and SMNVEV (reference sequence). The CDR3 sequence: CASSLGLGRGIEAFF. The CDR3 nucleotides are TGTGCCAGCAGTTTGGGTCTCGGCAGGGGTATCGAAGCTTTCTTT.

The rearrangement joins TRBV4-3 to TRBJ2-4; weak D call: TRBD2 (6 bases). The CDR3 is 15 residues long. The germline V gene encodes CDR1 LGHNA and CDR2 YSLEER. V gave up 3 bases and J gave up 0 bases, with 9 bases separating them. This chain's CDR3 is CASSQGGLAKNIQYF. CDR3 in DNA: TGCGCCAGCAGCCAGGGGGGACTAGCCAAAAACATTCAGTACTTC.

A single count supports this clone. V is TRBV5-1 and J is TRBJ1-6, with a tentative D call TRBD1 (6 bases). V was shortened by 0 bases and J by 8 bases, with 18 bases between the two germline ends. This CDR3 has 17 residues. CDR1 and CDR2 (germline): SGHRS, YFSETQ. CDR3 region: CASSLARGKLTDSPLHF. The CDR3 nucleotides are TGCGCCAGCAGCTTGGCCAGGGGCAAGCTGACGGATTCACCCCTCCACTTT. The full variable domain, its missing parts supplied by reference TRBV5-1 and TRBJ1-6, is KAGVTQTPRYLIKTRGQQVTLSCSPISGHRSVSWYQQTPGQGLQFLFEYFSETQRNKGNFPGRFSGRQFSNSRSEMNVSTLELGDSALYLCASSLARGKLTDSPLHFGNGTRLTVT.

The V call is TRBV7-3, the J call TRBJ1-1; 7 bases match TRBD1. The CDR3 length is 15 residues. V gave up 5 bases and J gave up 1 base; unmatched junction bases: 7. CDR1 is SGHTA, CDR2 FQGTGA, per germline. CDR3 in amino acids: CASSPRQGRNTEAFF. The CDR3 nucleotides are TGTGCCAGCAGCCCTAGACAGGGAAGGAACACTGAAGCTTTCTTT.

V usage is TRBV5-1 and J usage is TRBJ1-2; 8 bases are shared with TRBD1. J gave up 7 bases and V 2 bases, and 25 bases lay outside the gene matches. This CDR3 region has 20 residues. The V gene's germline CDR1 is SGHRS and CDR2 YFSETQ. CDR3 bases: TGCGCCAGCAGCTTACGGACCCTAGCTGGACAGGGCAATAAGAGTTTTGGCTACACCTTC. It codes for CASSLRTLAGQGNKSFGYTF. Combining the CDR3 with reference TRBV5-1 and TRBJ1-2 gives the whole variable domain KAGVTQTPRYLIKTRGQQVTLSCSPISGHRSVSWYQQTPGQGLQFLFEYFSETQRNKGNFPGRFSGRQFSNSRSEMNVSTLELGDSALYLCASSLRTLAGQGNKSFGYTFGSGTRLTVV.

V and J are TRBV12-3 or TRBV12-4 and TRBJ2-4; unclear D gene. The CDR3 has 12 amino acids. The V end was cut by 0 bases, the J end by 12 bases, with 9 bases between. The CDR3 region has the DNA TGTGCCAGCAGTTTAGCCGGTAACCATCAGTACTTC. This translates into CASSLAGNHQYF.

CDR3 nucleotide sequence: TGTGCCAGCAGCTTAGAATGGCGGAGCACAGATACGCAGTATTTT. Amino acids: CASSLEWRSTDTQYF. The rearrangement uses TRBV7-8 and TRBJ2-3, with D hard to call. V was cut by 1 base and J by 0 bases, with 8 bases left in between. The CDR3 spans 15 residues. Germline lookup yields CDR1 SGHVS and CDR2 FQNEAQ.

This rearrangement joins TRBV2 to TRBJ1-4, with 11 bases that match TRBD1. The CDR3 runs 13 residues. V lost 7 bases and J lost 7; bases outside the gene matches: 2. Germline V gene data show CDR1 as SNHLY and CDR2 as FYNNEI. Written as DNA, the CDR3 is TGTGCCAGCAAGGGACAGGGGGGTGAAAAACTGTTTTTT. This translates into CASKGQGGEKLFF. Combining the CDR3 with reference TRBV2 and TRBJ1-4 gives the whole variable domain EPEVTQTPSHQVTQMGQEVILRCVPISNHLYFYWYRQILGQKVEFLVSFYNNEISEKSEIFDDQFSVERPDGSNFTLKIRSTKLEDSAMYFCASKGQGGEKLFFGSGTQLSVL.

CDR3 nucleotides: TGTGCCAGCAGTTTAGGCAGGAACTACGAGCAGTACTTC. This gives the protein CASSLGRNYEQYF. This rearrangement joins TRBV28 to TRBJ2-7; D remains ambiguous. This CDR3 has 13 amino acids. The V and J ends lost 2 bases and 3 bases respectively, with 8 bases between them. CDR1 and CDR2 from the germline V gene are MDHEN and SYDVKM. Full variable domain (remainder filled in from reference TRBV28 and TRBJ2-7): DVKVTQSSRYLVKRTGEKVFLECVQDMDHENMFWYRQDPGLGLRLIYFSYDVKMKEKGDIPEGYSVSREKKERFSLILESASTNQTSMYLCASSLGRNYEQYFGPGTRLTVT.

This rearrangement joins TRBV11-3 to TRBJ2-3; D might be TRBD1 (5 bases). Trimming took 5 bases from V and 0 from J, leaving 9 bases between them. CDR1 SGHNT and CDR2 YENEEA come from the germline V gene. The CDR3 is 14 amino acids. CDR3 sequence reads: CASSDSPSTDTQYF. DNA of the CDR3: TGTGCCAGCAGCGACAGTCCTAGCACAGATACGCAGTATTTT.

This chain joins TRBV11-1 and TRBJ2-5; D possibly corresponds to TRBD1 (5 bases). V dropped 1 base and J dropped 2 bases, with 5 bases sitting between them. CDR3 size: 13 residues. The V gene's germline CDR1 is SGHAT and CDR2 FQDESV (reference sequence). The CDR3 protein is CASSLGQQETQYF. The CDR3 DNA sequence: TGTGCCAGCAGCTTAGGACAGCAAGAGACCCAGTACTTC.

The CDR3 coding sequence is TGTGCCAGTAGTCGACAGGGAGAGGATGAAAAACTGTTTTTT. Translated: CASSRQGEDEKLFF. The chain combines TRBV19 with TRBJ1-4; 7 bases agree with TRBD1. This CDR3 has 14 residues. V dropped 5 bases and J dropped 6; count of bases not matched to a gene: 6. Germline lookup yields CDR1 LNHDA and CDR2 SQIVND (reference sequence). The whole variable domain, filled in from reference TRBV19 and TRBJ1-4, reads DGGITQSPKYLFRKEGQNVTLSCEQNLNHDAMYWYRQDPGQGLRLIYYSQIVNDFQKGDIAEGYSVSREKKESFPLTVTSAQKNPTAFYLCASSRQGEDEKLFFGSGTQLSVL.

This chain uses TRBV3-1 (or the pseudogene TRBV3-2) with TRBJ1-1; D is perhaps TRBD1 (6 bases). The germline V gene encodes CDR1 LGHDT and CDR2 YNNKEL (reference sequence). The CDR3 spans 13 residues. V was clipped by 4 bases and J by 7 bases, with 13 bases between them. CDR3 residues: CASSLQGKDEAFF. The DNA for the CDR3 is TGTGCCAGCAGCCTTCAGGGGAAAGATGAAGCTTTCTTT.

V usage is TRBV5-1 and J usage is TRBJ1-2, with a possible D match to TRBD1 (6 bases). Deletions cut 3 bases from V and 8 bases from J, with 11 bases between. The CDR3 is 12 residues long. Looked up from germline, CDR1 is SGHRS and CDR2 is YFSETQ. The CDR3 reads CASSSSRGGYTF. The CDR3, as DNA: TGCGCCAGCAGCTCGAGCAGGGGCGGCTACACCTTC.

The chain links TRBV3-1 (or the pseudogene TRBV3-2) to TRBJ2-1, with TRBD2 identical over 8 bases. The V segment lost 1 base and the J segment 1 base; nucleotides outside the gene matches: 3. Per the germline V gene, CDR1 is LGHDT and CDR2 is YNNKEL (reference sequence). This CDR3 has 16 amino acids. The CDR3 region is CASSQVREGSYNEQFF. The CDR3 coding sequence is TGTGCCAGCAGCCAAGTTCGGGAGGGGTCCTACAATGAGCAGTTCTTC.

This rearrangement joins TRBV19 to TRBJ2-1, with 9 bases identical to TRBD1. Germline lookup yields CDR1 LNHDA and CDR2 SQIVND (reference sequence). V gave up 3 bases and J gave up 6 bases; unmatched junction bases: 3. This CDR3 is built from 14 residues. CDR3 region: CASSIRDRVNEQFF. CDR3 sequence (DNA): TGTGCCAGTAGTATTAGGGACAGGGTCAATGAGCAGTTCTTC.

The rearrangement links TRBV5-4 to TRBJ2-5, with TRBD2 identical over 9 bases. Looked up from germline, CDR1 is SGHNT and CDR2 is YYREEE (reference sequence). V was pared by 4 bases and J by 1 base, with 11 bases of the junction left unmatched. The CDR3 runs 17 residues. The CDR3 loop reads CASSPLGSGSVQETQYF. The CDR3 DNA is TGTGCCAGCAGCCCCCTCGGTAGCGGGAGTGTCCAAGAGACCCAGTACTTC. The variable domain in full, with the rest retrieved from reference TRBV5-4 and TRBJ2-5, is ETGVTQSPTHLIKTRGQQVTLRCSSQSGHNTVSWYQQALGQGPQFIFQYYREEENGRGNFPPRFSGLQFPNYSSELNVNALELDDSALYLCASSPLGSGSVQETQYFGPGTRLLVL.